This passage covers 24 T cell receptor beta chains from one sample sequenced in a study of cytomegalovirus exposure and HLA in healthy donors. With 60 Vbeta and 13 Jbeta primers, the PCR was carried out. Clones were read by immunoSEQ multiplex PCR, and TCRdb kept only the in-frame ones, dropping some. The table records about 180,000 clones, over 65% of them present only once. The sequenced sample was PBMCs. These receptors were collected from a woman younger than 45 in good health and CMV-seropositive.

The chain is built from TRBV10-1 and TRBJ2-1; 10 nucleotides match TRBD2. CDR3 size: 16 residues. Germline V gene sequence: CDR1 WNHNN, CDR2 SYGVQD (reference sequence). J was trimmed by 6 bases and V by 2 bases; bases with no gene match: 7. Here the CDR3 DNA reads TGCGCCAGCAGTGAGGGCCTAGCGGGAGAACGCAATGAGCAGTTCTTC. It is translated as CASSEGLAGERNEQFF.

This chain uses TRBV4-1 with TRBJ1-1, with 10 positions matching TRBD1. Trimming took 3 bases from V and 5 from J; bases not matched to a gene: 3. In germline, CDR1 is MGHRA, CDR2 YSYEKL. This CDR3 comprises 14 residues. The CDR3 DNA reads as TGCGCCAGCAGCCATCGGACAGGGGGGACTGAAGCTTTCTTT. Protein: CASSHRTGGTEAFF.

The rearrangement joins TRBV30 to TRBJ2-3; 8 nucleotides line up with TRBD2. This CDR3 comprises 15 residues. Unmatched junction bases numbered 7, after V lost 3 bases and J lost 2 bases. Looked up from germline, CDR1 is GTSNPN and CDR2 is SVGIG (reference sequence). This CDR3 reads CAWSGTGGNTDTQYF. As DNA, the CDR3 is TGTGCCTGGAGCGGGACGGGGGGGAACACAGATACGCAGTATTTT.

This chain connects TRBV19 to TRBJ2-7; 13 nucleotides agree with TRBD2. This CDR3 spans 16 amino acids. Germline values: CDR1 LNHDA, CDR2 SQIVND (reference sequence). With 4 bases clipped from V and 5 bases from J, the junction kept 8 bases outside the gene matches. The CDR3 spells CASSTGLAGAIHEQYF. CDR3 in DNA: TGTGCCAGTAGTACCGGACTAGCGGGAGCGATCCACGAGCAGTACTTC.

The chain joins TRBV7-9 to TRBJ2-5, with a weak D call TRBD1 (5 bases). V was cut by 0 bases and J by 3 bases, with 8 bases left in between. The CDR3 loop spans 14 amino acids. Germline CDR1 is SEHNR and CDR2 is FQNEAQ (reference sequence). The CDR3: CASSLATTEETQYF. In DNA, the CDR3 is TGTGCCAGCAGCTTAGCGACGACAGAAGAGACCCAGTACTTC.

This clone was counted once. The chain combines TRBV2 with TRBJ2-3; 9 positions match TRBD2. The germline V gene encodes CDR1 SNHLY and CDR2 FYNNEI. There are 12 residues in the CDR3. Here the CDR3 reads CASGGGTDTQYF. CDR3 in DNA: TGTGCTAGCGGGGGCGGCACAGATACGCAGTATTTT.

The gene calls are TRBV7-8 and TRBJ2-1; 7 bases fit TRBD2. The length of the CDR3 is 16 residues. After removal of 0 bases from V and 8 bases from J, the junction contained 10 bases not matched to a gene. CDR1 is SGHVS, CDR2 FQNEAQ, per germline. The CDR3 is CASSLAASGIGDEQFF. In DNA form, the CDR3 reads TGTGCCAGCAGCTTAGCGGCGAGCGGGATTGGGGATGAGCAGTTCTTC.

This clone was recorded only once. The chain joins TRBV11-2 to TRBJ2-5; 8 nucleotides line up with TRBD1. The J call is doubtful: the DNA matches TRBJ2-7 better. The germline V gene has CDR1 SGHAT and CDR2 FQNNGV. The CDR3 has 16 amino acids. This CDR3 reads CASSLGSTGGIYEQYF. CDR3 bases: TGTGCCAGCAGCTTAGGATCCACAGGGGGGATCTACGAGCAGTACTTC.

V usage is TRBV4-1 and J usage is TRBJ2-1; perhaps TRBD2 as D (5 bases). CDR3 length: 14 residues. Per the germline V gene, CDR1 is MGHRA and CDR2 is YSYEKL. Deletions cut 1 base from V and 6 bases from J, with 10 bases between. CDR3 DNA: TGCGCCAGCAGCCAAGTGACCGGGGTCAATGAGCAGTTCTTC. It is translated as CASSQVTGVNEQFF.

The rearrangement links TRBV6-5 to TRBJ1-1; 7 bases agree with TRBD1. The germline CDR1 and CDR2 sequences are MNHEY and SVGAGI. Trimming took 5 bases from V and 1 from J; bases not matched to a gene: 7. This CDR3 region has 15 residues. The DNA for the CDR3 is TGTGCCAGCAGTAACCTCGGACAGGCGAACACTGAAGCTTTCTTT. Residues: CASSNLGQANTEAFF.

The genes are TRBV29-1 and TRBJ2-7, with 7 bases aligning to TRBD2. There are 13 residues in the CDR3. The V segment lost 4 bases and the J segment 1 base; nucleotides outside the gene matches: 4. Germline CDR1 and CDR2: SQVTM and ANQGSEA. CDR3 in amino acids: CSVVVGGSYEQYF. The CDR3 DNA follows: TGCAGCGTTGTGGTGGGGGGGTCCTACGAGCAGTACTTC.

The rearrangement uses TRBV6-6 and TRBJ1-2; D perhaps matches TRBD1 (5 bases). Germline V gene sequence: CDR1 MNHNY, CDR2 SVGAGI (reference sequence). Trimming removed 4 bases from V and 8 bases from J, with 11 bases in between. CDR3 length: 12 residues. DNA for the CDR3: TGTGCCAGCAGTTTCTTGGACACAGGCTACACCTTC. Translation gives CASSFLDTGYTF.

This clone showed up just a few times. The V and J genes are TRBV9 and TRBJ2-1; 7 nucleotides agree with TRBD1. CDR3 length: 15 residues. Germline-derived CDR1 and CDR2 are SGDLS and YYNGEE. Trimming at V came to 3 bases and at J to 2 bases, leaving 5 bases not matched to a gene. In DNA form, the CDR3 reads TGTGCCAGCAGCGACCAGGGGGTCGCCTACAATGAGCAGTTCTTC. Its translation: CASSDQGVAYNEQFF.

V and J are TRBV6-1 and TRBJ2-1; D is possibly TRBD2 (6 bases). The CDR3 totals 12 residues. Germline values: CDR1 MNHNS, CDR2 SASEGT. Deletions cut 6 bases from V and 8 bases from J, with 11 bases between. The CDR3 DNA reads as TGTGCCAGCAGATTCTGGAGGGATGAGCAGTTCTTC. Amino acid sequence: CASRFWRDEQFF.

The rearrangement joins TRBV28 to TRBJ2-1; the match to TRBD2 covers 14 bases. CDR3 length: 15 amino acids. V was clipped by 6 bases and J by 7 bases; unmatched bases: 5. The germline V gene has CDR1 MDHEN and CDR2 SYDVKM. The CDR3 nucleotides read TGTGCCAGCAGAAGCGGGACTAGCGGGGGAAATGAGCAGTTCTTC. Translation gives CASRSGTSGGNEQFF.

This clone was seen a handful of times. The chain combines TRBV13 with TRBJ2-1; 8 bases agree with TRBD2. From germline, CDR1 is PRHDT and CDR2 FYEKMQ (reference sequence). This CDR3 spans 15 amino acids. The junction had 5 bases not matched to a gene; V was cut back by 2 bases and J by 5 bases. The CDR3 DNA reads TGTGCCAGCAGCTTAATCGGGAGGGAGAACAATGAGCAGTTCTTC. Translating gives CASSLIGRENNEQFF.

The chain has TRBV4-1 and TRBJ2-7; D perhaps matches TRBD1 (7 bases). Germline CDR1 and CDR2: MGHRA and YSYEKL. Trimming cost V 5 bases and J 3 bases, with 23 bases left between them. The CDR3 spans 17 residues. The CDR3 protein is CASSATSGGGFVYEQYF. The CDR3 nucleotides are TGCGCCAGCAGCGCAACTTCAGGGGGAGGTTTCGTCTACGAGCAGTACTTC.

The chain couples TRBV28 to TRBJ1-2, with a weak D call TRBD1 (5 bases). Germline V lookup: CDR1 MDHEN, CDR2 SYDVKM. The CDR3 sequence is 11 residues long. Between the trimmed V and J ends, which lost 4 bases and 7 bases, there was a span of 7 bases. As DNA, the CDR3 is TGTGCCAGCAGTTCAGGGTTTGGCTACACCTTC. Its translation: CASSSGFGYTF.

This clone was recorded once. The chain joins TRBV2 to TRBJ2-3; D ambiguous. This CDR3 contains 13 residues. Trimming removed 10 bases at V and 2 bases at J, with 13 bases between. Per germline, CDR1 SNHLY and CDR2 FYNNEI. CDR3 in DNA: TGTGCCAACACGCCCCTTGTCACAGATACGCAGTATTTT. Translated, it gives CANTPLVTDTQYF.

The CDR3 region is CASSFGTSGSYLRQYF. In DNA, the CDR3 is TGTGCCAGCAGCTTCGGGACTAGCGGGAGCTATTTAAGGCAGTACTTC. The J gene is TRBJ2-7, the V gene TRBV13; 14 bases are shared with TRBD2. J lost 9 bases, V lost 3 bases, and 10 bases had no gene match. The CDR3 is 16 amino acids. The germline CDR1 and CDR2 sequences are PRHDT and FYEKMQ (reference sequence). The full variable domain, rest sourced from reference TRBV13 and TRBJ2-7, is AAGVIQSPRHLIKEKRETATLKCYPIPRHDTVYWYQQGPGQDPQFLISFYEKMQSDKGSIPDRFSAQQFSDYHSELNMSSLELGDSALYFCASSFGTSGSYLRQYFGPGTRLTVT.

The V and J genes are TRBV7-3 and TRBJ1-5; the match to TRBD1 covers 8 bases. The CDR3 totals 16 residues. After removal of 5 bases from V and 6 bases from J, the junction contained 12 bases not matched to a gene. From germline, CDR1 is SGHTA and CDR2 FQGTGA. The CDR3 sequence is CASSTNLRGRGQPQHF. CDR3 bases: TGTGCCAGCAGCACGAACCTCAGGGGGCGCGGTCAGCCCCAGCATTTT.

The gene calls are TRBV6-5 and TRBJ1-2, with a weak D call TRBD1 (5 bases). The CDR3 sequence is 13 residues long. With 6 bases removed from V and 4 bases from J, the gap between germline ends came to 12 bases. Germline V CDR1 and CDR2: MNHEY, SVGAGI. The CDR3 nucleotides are TGTGCCAGCAGCCGAGACAGTTTCTATGGCTACACCTTC. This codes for CASSRDSFYGYTF.

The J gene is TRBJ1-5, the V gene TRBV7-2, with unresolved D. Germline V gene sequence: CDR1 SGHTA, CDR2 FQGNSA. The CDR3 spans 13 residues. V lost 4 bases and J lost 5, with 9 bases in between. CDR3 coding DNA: TGTGCCAGCAGCTCAGGTTTGGATCAGCCCCAGCATTTT. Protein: CASSSGLDQPQHF.

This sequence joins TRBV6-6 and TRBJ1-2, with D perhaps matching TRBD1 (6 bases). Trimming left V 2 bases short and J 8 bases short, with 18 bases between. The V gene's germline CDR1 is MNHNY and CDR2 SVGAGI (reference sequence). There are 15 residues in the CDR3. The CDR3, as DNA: TGTGCCAGCAGTTACACCCCGGACAGCCCCCTGGGCTACACCTTC. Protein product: CASSYTPDSPLGYTF.